This TCR beta chain was profiled in a study of blood T cell repertoires in COVID-19. For the study at large: There were acute and convalescent COVID-19 samples, and they came from the United States, Italy and Spain. PBMCs, B-cell-depleted T cells, or T cells provided the cDNA or gDNA that made up the material.

The repertoire was sequenced with immunoSEQ multiplex PCR; TCRdb's copy has only in-frame clones and lacks some. The sample lists approximately 69,000 clones, around 79% seen once, with approximately 20% in the top ten. The ends lost 3 bases at V and 6 bases at J; junction bases unmatched: 8. Germline loops: CDR1 MGHRA, CDR2 YSYEKL. This CDR3 comprises 15 residues. The sequenced material came from peripheral blood. The chain couples TRBV4-1 to TRBJ2-3; the match to TRBD1 covers 8 bases. The receptor comes from a man aged 55 to 70 with acute or convalescent COVID-19. The CDR3 DNA reads as TGCGCCAGCAGCCAGGCGGCAGGGGGCTGGGATACGCAGTATTTT. Translation: CASSQAAGGWDTQYF.